The present TCR beta chain was sequenced within a study of T-cell memory formation after mild COVID-19. As regards this clonotype: What it binds is unknown.

This CDR3 has 13 residues. Germline-derived CDR1 and CDR2 are MDHEN and SYDVKM. V shed 2 bases, J shed 14 bases, and the junction held 10 bases outside the gene matches. Findings of the study overall: What remained unconfirmed was the SARS-CoV-2 specificity of second-wave clones peaking on day 37.

Using its own MiXCR run on the 5' RACE reads, TCRdb lists one record per CDR3 protein. The sample consists of approximately 400,000 distinct CDR3 sequences, around 17% of them appearing once. The chain combines TRBV28 with TRBJ2-5; 8 positions match TRBD1. Sequencing was performed on PBMCs or a T cell subset sorted from them (not recorded which). This TCR came from a young man who had mild COVID-19 (a few samples of this study predate the infection). Cell type and time point are not known. In DNA, the CDR3 is TGTGCCAGCAGTTTACCTCGCCAGGGGGCCCGCTACTTC. This translates into CASSLPRQGARYF.